A single sample is the source of the 12 T cell receptor beta chains below, sequenced in a study of cytomegalovirus exposure and HLA in healthy donors. Amplification used 60 Vbeta primers and 13 Jbeta primers. Data came from immunoSEQ multiplex PCR; TCRdb stores just in-frame clones and leaves some out. The sample lists fewer than 130,000 clones; about three quarters were seen once. Sequencing was performed on PBMCs. The receptors stem from a woman in her sixties or seventies in good health and CMV-seropositive.

V is TRBV2 and J is TRBJ1-2, with TRBD1 matching 7 bases. The V and J ends lost 3 bases and 3 bases, in that order; junction bases with no gene match: 7. The CDR3 sequence is 15 residues long. The germline CDR1 and CDR2 sequences are SNHLY and FYNNEI. CDR3 in DNA: TGTGCCAGCAGTGAGGAACGGGACAGTTACTATGGCTACACCTTC. It translates to CASSEERDSYYGYTF.

CDR3 amino acids: CASSVDSGYSYEQYF. The DNA of the CDR3 is TGTGCCAGCAGCGTAGATTCGGGTTACTCCTACGAGCAGTACTTC. The chain couples TRBV9 to TRBJ2-7; D ambiguous. The germline CDR1 and CDR2 sequences are SGDLS and YYNGEE. The V end lost 0 bases, the J end lost 0 bases, and 10 bases lay between the germline ends. The CDR3 runs 15 residues. Based on the CDR3 plus reference TRBV9 and TRBJ2-7, the full variable domain is DSGVTQTPKHLITATGQRVTLRCSPRSGDLSVYWYQQSLDQGLQFLIQYYNGEERAKGNILERFSAQQFPDLHSELNLSSLELGDSALYFCASSVDSGYSYEQYFGPGTRLTVT.

The gene calls are TRBV5-4 and TRBJ2-1, with TRBD1 as a possible D gene (6 bases). The CDR3 extends over 13 amino acids. V was clipped by 2 bases and J by 9 bases, with 12 bases between them. Germline V gives CDR1 SGHNT, CDR2 YYREEE (reference sequence). The CDR3 DNA sequence: TGTGCCAGCAGCTTCAACAGGGCGAGTGAGCAGTTCTTC. Encoded protein: CASSFNRASEQFF.

The chain carries TRBV9 and TRBJ2-4, with D possibly TRBD2 on 5 matching bases. This CDR3 region has 15 residues. Trimming pared 0 bases from V and 3 bases from J, leaving 10 bases between. Germline CDR1 and CDR2: SGDLS and YYNGEE. In DNA form, the CDR3 reads TGTGCCAGCAGCGTAGTCGGAGGTGGCAAAAACATTCAGTACTTC. It yields the protein CASSVVGGGKNIQYF.

The rearrangement links TRBV4-1 to TRBJ1-1, with 7 bases identical to TRBD1. This CDR3 has 15 residues. Trimming removed 4 bases from V and 2 bases from J; junction bases left unmatched: 7. From germline, CDR1 is MGHRA and CDR2 YSYEKL. Here the CDR3 DNA reads TGCGCCAGCAGCCCAAAGGGACAGCGCAACACTGAAGCTTTCTTT. Translation: CASSPKGQRNTEAFF.

The chain links TRBV5-5 to TRBJ1-2; 7 nucleotides align to TRBD1. This CDR3 is built from 14 residues. V trimming: 0 bases; J trimming: 1 base; junction bases outside the gene matches: 0. Germline CDR1 and CDR2: SGHKS and YYEKEE (reference sequence). DNA for the CDR3: TGTGCCAGCAGCTTGGACAGGGGTAACTATGGCTACACCTTC. It translates to CASSLDRGNYGYTF.

This chain links TRBV10-3 with TRBJ2-4; 9 nucleotides agree with TRBD2. CDR1 is ENHRY, CDR2 SYGVKD, per germline. J lost 8 bases, V lost 1 base, and 6 bases had no gene match. The CDR3 has 15 amino acids. CDR3 in amino acids: CAISEYGTSLDIQYF. For the CDR3, the DNA is TGTGCCATCAGTGAGTACGGGACTAGCCTAGACATTCAGTACTTC.

The V call is TRBV12-5, the J call TRBJ2-1; 7 positions match TRBD1. The CDR3 extends over 15 amino acids. Trimming cost V 7 bases and J 2 bases; bases outside gene matches: 8. Looked up from germline, CDR1 is LGHNT and CDR2 is FRNRAP. As DNA, the CDR3 is TGTGCTAGTGCCCTGGGGCAGGGGGCCTACAATGAGCAGTTCTTC. It is translated as CASALGQGAYNEQFF.

In regard to this clone: One end of the junction fails to match germline, which may point to a read error. V usage is TRBV7-7 and J usage is TRBJ2-2; 7 bases agree with TRBD1. The CDR3 runs 14 residues. Germline values: CDR1 SSHAT, CDR2 FNYEAQ (reference sequence). In nucleotides, the CDR3 is TGTGCTAGCAGCCGCGGACAGGACCCCGGGGAGCTGTTTTTT. This encodes CASSRGQDPGELFF. Filled out from reference TRBV7-7 and TRBJ2-2, the complete variable domain reads GAGVSQSPRYKVTKRGQDVTLRCDPISSHATLYWYQQALGQGPEFLTYFNYEAQPDKSGLPSDRFSAERPEGSISTLTIQRTEQRDSAMYRCASSRGQDPGELFFGEGSRLTVL.

V is TRBV19 and J is TRBJ2-1, with D tentatively TRBD2 (5 bases). Trimming stripped 0 bases from V and 4 bases from J, with 10 bases between. Per the germline V gene, CDR1 is LNHDA and CDR2 is SQIVND (reference sequence). The CDR3 is made up of 15 amino acids. In nucleotides, the CDR3 is TGTGCCAGTAGTATAGATCACGAGGGTTACAATGAGCAGTTCTTC. Protein product: CASSIDHEGYNEQFF. Filled out from reference TRBV19 and TRBJ2-1, the complete variable domain reads DGGITQSPKYLFRKEGQNVTLSCEQNLNHDAMYWYRQDPGQGLRLIYYSQIVNDFQKGDIAEGYSVSREKKESFPLTVTSAQKNPTAFYLCASSIDHEGYNEQFFGPGTRLTVL.

This chain connects TRBV5-1 to TRBJ2-5, with TRBD1 matching 8 bases. The J segment lost 2 bases and the V segment lost 3 bases, leaving 9 bases of the junction unmatched. CDR1 and CDR2 (germline): SGHRS, YFSETQ. This CDR3 is built from 16 residues. The CDR3 region has the DNA TGCGCCAGCAGCTCGGGACAGGTATTCCCACAAGAGACCCAGTACTTC. It translates to CASSSGQVFPQETQYF.

The chain employs TRBV28 and TRBJ2-5; no definite D call. The germline V and J ends were trimmed by 6 bases and 5 bases, with 10 bases remaining between them. Germline loops: CDR1 MDHEN, CDR2 SYDVKM. This CDR3 spans 12 amino acids. DNA for the CDR3: TGTGCCAGCAGCCTACCATCGGAGACCCAGTACTTC. This translates into CASSLPSETQYF.